This T cell receptor beta chain is drawn from a study of T cells in Graves' hyperthyroidism and ophthalmopathy. Amplification yielded TCR beta CDR3 regions, with RNA transcripts as the source. The TCR CDR3 was amplified in a first-round RT-PCR using the HTBI primer set. MiXCR was run by TCRdb on the multiplex PCR reads, yielding one entry per CDR3 protein. The repertoire holds 660,000 or so distinct CDR3 sequences, with about 45% as singletons. The CDR3 runs to 14 residues. Germline V gene data show CDR1 as SNHLY and CDR2 as FYNNEI. V lost 1 base, J lost 5 bases, and 3 bases stayed unmatched. The genes are TRBV2 and TRBJ1-2, with TRBD1 identical over 8 bases. Input material: peripheral blood or thyroid tissue (not recorded which). The TCR was taken from an adult man with Graves' disease, either hyperthyroidism or ophthalmopathy (not recorded which). In DNA, the CDR3 is TGTGCCAGCAGTGAAGGGACAGGGCGGTATGGCTACACCTTC. This translates into CASSEGTGRYGYTF.